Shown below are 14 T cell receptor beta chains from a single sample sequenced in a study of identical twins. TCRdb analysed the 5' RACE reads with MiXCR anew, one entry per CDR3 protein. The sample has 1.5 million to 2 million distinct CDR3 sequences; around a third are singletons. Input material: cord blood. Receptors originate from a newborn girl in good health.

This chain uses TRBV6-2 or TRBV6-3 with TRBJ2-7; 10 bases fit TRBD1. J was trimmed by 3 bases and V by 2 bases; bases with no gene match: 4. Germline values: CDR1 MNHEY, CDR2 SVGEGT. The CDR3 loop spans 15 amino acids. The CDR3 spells CASSYGTGANYEQYF. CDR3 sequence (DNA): TGTGCCAGCAGTTACGGGACAGGGGCTAACTACGAGCAGTACTTC.

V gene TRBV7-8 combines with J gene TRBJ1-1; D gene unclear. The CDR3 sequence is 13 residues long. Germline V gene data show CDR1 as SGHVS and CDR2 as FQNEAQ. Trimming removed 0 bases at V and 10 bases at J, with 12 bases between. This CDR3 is CASSLAEGGRAFF. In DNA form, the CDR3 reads TGTGCCAGCAGCTTAGCAGAGGGCGGTCGAGCTTTCTTT.

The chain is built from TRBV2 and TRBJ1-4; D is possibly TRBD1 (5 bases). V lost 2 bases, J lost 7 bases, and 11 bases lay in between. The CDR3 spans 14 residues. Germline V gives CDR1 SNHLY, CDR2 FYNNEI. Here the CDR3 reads CASSETLGGEKLFF. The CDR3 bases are TGTGCCAGCAGTGAAACCCTTGGGGGTGAAAAACTGTTTTTT.

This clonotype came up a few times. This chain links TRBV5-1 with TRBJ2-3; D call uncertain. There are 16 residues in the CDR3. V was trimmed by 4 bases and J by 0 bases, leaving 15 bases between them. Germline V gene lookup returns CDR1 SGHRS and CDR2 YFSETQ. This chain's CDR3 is CASSPRPPASTDTQYF. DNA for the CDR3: TGCGCCAGCAGCCCAAGGCCACCTGCTAGCACAGATACGCAGTATTTT.

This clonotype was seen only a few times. The CDR3 sequence: CASTVRVGDTQYF. DNA of the CDR3: TGTGCCAGCACCGTGAGGGTAGGCGATACGCAGTATTTT. The V call is TRBV28, the J call TRBJ2-3; perhaps TRBD2 as D (5 bases). Germline V lookup: CDR1 MDHEN, CDR2 SYDVKM. V lost 7 bases and J 6 bases, leaving 14 bases between the germline ends. The CDR3 is 13 residues long.

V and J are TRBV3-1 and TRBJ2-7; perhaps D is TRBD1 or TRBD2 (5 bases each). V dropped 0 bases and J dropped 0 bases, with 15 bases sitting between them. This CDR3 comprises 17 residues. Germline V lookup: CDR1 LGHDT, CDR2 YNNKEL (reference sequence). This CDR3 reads CASSQELRGSSSYEQYF. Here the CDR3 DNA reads TGTGCCAGCAGCCAAGAGTTGAGGGGTTCTAGCTCCTACGAGCAGTACTTC.

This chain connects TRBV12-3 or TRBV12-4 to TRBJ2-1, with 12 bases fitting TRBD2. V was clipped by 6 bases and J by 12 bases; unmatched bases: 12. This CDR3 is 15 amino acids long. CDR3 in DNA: TGTGCCAGCAGATTAAGACTAGCGGGGGACCATGGGCAGTTCTTC. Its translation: CASRLRLAGDHGQFF.

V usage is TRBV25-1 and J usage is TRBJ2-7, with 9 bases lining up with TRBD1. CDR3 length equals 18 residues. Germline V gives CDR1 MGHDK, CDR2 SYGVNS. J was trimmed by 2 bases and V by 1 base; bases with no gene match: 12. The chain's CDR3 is CASSESRPAGTGPYEQYF. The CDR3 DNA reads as TGTGCCAGCAGTGAATCCCGCCCCGCGGGGACAGGGCCCTACGAGCAGTACTTC.

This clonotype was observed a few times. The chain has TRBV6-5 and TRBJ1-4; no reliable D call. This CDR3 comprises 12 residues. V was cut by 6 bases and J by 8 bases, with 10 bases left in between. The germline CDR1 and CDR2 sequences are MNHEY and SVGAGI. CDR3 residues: CASSPPSEKLFF. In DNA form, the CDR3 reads TGTGCCAGCAGCCCCCCATCCGAAAAACTGTTTTTT.

CDR3 nucleotides: TGCAGTGCTAGATTCCAGGGACAAACCCTCCCCTACGAGCAGTACTTC. It codes for CSARFQGQTLPYEQYF. The genes are TRBV20-1 and TRBJ2-7; tentative D call: TRBD1 (6 bases). The V end lost 2 bases, the J end lost 2 bases, and 19 bases lay between the germline ends. Per germline, CDR1 DFQATT and CDR2 SNEGSKA (reference sequence). The CDR3 runs to 16 residues.

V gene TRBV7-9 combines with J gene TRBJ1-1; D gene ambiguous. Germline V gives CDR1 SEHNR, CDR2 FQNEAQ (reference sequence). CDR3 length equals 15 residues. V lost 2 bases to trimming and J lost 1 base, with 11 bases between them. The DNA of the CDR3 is TGTGCCAGCAGCTTATTACGAACGGGGAACACTGAAGCTTTCTTT. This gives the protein CASSLLRTGNTEAFF.

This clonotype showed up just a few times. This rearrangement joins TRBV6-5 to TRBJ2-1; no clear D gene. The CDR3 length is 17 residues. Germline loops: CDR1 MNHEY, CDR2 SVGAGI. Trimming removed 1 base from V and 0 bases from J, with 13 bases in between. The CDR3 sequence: CASSYWRHPSSYNEQFF. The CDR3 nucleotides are TGTGCCAGCAGTTACTGGCGTCACCCAAGCTCCTACAATGAGCAGTTCTTC.

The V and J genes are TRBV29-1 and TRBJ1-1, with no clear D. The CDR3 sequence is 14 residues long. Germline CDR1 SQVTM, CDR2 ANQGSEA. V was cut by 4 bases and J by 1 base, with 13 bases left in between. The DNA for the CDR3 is TGCAGCGTTGGCCCCGGGCATCCGAACACTGAAGCTTTCTTT. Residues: CSVGPGHPNTEAFF. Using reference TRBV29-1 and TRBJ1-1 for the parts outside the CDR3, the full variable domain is SAVISQKPSRDICQRGTSLTIQCQVDSQVTMMFWYRQQPGQSLTLIATANQGSEATYESGFVIDKFPISRPNLTFSTLTVSNMSPEDSSIYLCSVGPGHPNTEAFFGQGTRLTVV.

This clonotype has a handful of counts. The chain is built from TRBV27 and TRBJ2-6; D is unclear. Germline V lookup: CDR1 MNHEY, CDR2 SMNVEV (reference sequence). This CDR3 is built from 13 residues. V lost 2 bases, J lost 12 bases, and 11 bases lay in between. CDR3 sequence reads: CASSLGVDGVLTF. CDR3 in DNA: TGTGCCAGCAGTTTAGGAGTGGATGGCGTCCTGACTTTC.